These 16 T cell receptor beta chains came from one sample sequenced in a study of shared clonotypes between healthy human individuals. Sequencing was performed with immunoSEQ multiplex PCR; in TCRdb, only in-frame clones are kept and a portion is missing. This sample has around 1,900,000 clones, with 85% to 95% found just once. CD45RO-negative, CCR7-positively selected cells formed the naive CD8 fraction, excluding terminally differentiated effector memory CD45RA+ cells. Material: naive CD8+ T cells from PBMCs. The receptors come from a young man in good health. Some clones in this sample may be carry-over from other donors' samples.

This sequence joins TRBV15 and TRBJ1-4; no firm D call. CDR3 size: 13 residues. In germline, CDR1 is LNHNV, CDR2 YYDKDF (reference sequence). The ends were cut back, 5 bases at V and 3 bases at J, with 7 bases in the middle. The CDR3 loop reads CATSSLANEKLFF. The DNA for the CDR3 is TGTGCCACCAGCTCCTTGGCTAATGAAAAACTGTTTTTT.

This chain connects TRBV27 to TRBJ1-2, with D tentatively TRBD1 (6 bases). V lost 7 bases and J lost 5, with 23 bases in between. Germline assignment: CDR1 MNHEY and CDR2 SMNVEV (reference sequence). The CDR3 runs 16 residues. CDR3 sequence (DNA): TGTGCCAGCACCCTCAATCACGGACAGCCAAGTTATGGCTACACCTTC. Its translation: CASTLNHGQPSYGYTF.

The chain couples TRBV19 to TRBJ1-5; 9 positions match TRBD1. This CDR3 is built from 10 residues. Trimming cost V 6 bases and J 16 bases; bases outside gene matches: 4. The V gene's germline CDR1 is LNHDA and CDR2 SQIVND (reference sequence). The CDR3: CASRGQGSHF. CDR3 nucleotides: TGTGCCAGTAGGGGACAGGGTTCCCATTTT.

The chain is built from TRBV11-2 and TRBJ1-1; D is unresolved. The CDR3 length is 14 residues. Deletions cut 6 bases from V and 1 base from J, with 12 bases between. Germline V lookup: CDR1 SGHAT, CDR2 FQNNGV. CDR3 sequence (DNA): TGTGCCAGCAGACCCGGGTTGGGGAACACTGAAGCTTTCTTT. Translating it yields CASRPGLGNTEAFF.

The chain is built from TRBV5-8 and TRBJ1-4, with D unresolved. Germline V gene sequence: CDR1 SGHTS, CDR2 YDEGEE. The V end was cut by 0 bases, the J end by 0 bases, with 3 bases between. This CDR3 contains 14 residues. This CDR3 reads CASSLGATNEKLFF. The CDR3 DNA is TGTGCCAGCAGCTTGGGGGCAACTAATGAAAAACTGTTTTTT.

This chain connects TRBV27 to TRBJ2-5, with 7 bases matching TRBD2. Looked up from germline, CDR1 is MNHEY and CDR2 is SMNVEV (reference sequence). The CDR3 contains 16 residues. V lost 1 base to trimming and J lost 2 bases; unmatched junction nucleotides: 7. CDR3: CASSLLAGAGQETQYF. Written as DNA, the CDR3 is TGTGCCAGCAGTTTATTGGCGGGAGCGGGGCAAGAGACCCAGTACTTC.

This chain's CDR3 is CSVGGFNEQFF. CDR3 sequence (DNA): TGCAGCGTTGGGGGATTTAATGAGCAGTTCTTC. The chain recombines TRBV29-1 with TRBJ2-1, with D unresolved. Trimming removed 4 bases from V and 7 bases from J, with 8 bases in between. There are 11 residues in the CDR3. Germline V lookup: CDR1 SQVTM, CDR2 ANQGSEA.

This CDR3 reads CASRLAGVANEQFF. The CDR3 DNA is TGTGCCAGCAGGCTAGCGGGAGTTGCCAATGAGCAGTTCTTC. This rearrangement joins TRBV2 to TRBJ2-1; 10 nucleotides agree with TRBD2. Per germline, CDR1 SNHLY and CDR2 FYNNEI. The J segment lost 6 bases and the V segment lost 6 bases, leaving 5 bases of the junction unmatched. This CDR3 contains 14 residues.

V usage is TRBV27 and J usage is TRBJ2-1, with a possible D match to TRBD2 (5 bases). CDR1 is MNHEY, CDR2 SMNVEV, per germline (reference sequence). There are 13 residues in the CDR3. V lost 6 bases to trimming and J lost 7 bases, with 13 bases between them. Here the CDR3 reads CASSRTVWNEQFF. CDR3 coding DNA: TGTGCCAGCAGCCGGACTGTTTGGAATGAGCAGTTCTTC.

The chain has TRBV14 and TRBJ2-7; D is unclear. Germline CDR1 and CDR2: SGHDN and FVKESK. CDR3 length: 13 residues. V was clipped by 1 base and J by 6 bases, with 10 bases between them. The CDR3 DNA reads as TGTGCCAGCAGCCAAGTGAACCGCGGCGAGCAGTACTTC. Protein product: CASSQVNRGEQYF.

Details on this clone: Different DNA sequences within this sample yield the same CDR3. The chain is built from TRBV28 and TRBJ2-7; D is perhaps TRBD1 or TRBD2 (5 bases each). Germline lookup yields CDR1 MDHEN and CDR2 SYDVKM. Trimming left V 3 bases short and J 3 bases short, with 12 bases between. CDR3 size: 14 residues. The chain's CDR3 is CASSFLGRGYEQYF. CDR3 coding DNA: TGTGCCAGCAGTTTCTTGGGACGGGGCTACGAGCAGTACTTC.

This rearrangement joins TRBV2 to TRBJ1-2; the D gene is possibly TRBD1 (6 bases). The germline V and J ends were trimmed by 0 bases and 7 bases, with 12 bases remaining between them. Germline V gene lookup returns CDR1 SNHLY and CDR2 FYNNEI. The CDR3 length is 14 residues. CDR3 residues: CASSEAGAGGGYTF. For the CDR3, the DNA is TGTGCCAGCAGTGAAGCGGGGGCGGGAGGTGGCTACACCTTC.

This rearrangement joins TRBV7-2 to TRBJ2-5, with a weak D call TRBD1 (6 bases). CDR3 length: 13 amino acids. Trimming cost V 3 bases and J 4 bases, with 9 bases left between them. The germline V gene has CDR1 SGHTA and CDR2 FQGNSA. The CDR3 loop is CASSFRGRETQYF. The CDR3 region has the DNA TGTGCCAGCAGCTTCAGGGGTAGAGAGACCCAGTACTTC.

The V call is TRBV5-1, the J call TRBJ2-3, with no clear D. The CDR3 is 15 amino acids. CDR1 SGHRS and CDR2 YFSETQ come from the germline V gene. V lost 2 bases and J 0 bases, leaving 10 bases between the germline ends. The CDR3 sequence is CASSLFTSSTDTQYF. The CDR3, as DNA: TGCGCCAGCAGCTTATTTACGTCTAGCACAGATACGCAGTATTTT.

This chain links TRBV29-1 with TRBJ2-1, with TRBD2 matching 13 bases. The germline CDR1 and CDR2 sequences are SQVTM and ANQGSEA. V lost 4 bases and J lost 0; bases outside the gene matches: 9. The CDR3 sequence is 18 residues long. This chain's CDR3 is CSVVTGTSGASSYNEQFF. The CDR3 bases are TGCAGCGTTGTTACCGGGACTAGCGGGGCGAGCTCCTACAATGAGCAGTTCTTC.

V is TRBV28 and J is TRBJ1-5, with D possibly TRBD1 on 5 matching bases. CDR1 and CDR2 from the germline V gene are MDHEN and SYDVKM. Between the trimmed V and J ends, which lost 6 bases and 4 bases, there was a span of 10 bases. The CDR3 is 13 amino acids. CDR3 amino acids: CASSWGENQPQHF. DNA of the CDR3: TGTGCCAGCAGCTGGGGGGAAAATCAGCCCCAGCATTTT.